Listed below are T cell receptor beta chains from one sample, sequenced in a study of T cells after yellow fever vaccination. TCRdb independently ran MiXCR on the 5' RACE reads; one entry per CDR3 protein. The sample lists over 300,000 distinct CDR3 sequences; roughly 4.3% were seen once. This specimen was PBMCs, taken 5 days after the yellow fever booster vaccination. All receptors come from a man younger than 35 who received the YFV17D yellow fever vaccine. CDR3s include the opening cysteine and the closing phenylalanine or tryptophan. The D gene is left open where the match is weak. Only part of the rows carry a size: once, few, many, or a class if the clone is expanded.

TRBV6-2/TRBV6-3,TRBD1,TRBJ1-1,-,CASSTLTGTEAFF,TGTGCCAGCAGTACATTGACAGGGACTGAAGCTTTCTTT
TRBV4-2,-,TRBJ1-4,many,CASSQDPTSLEKLFF,TGTGCCAGCAGCCAAGATCCGACCTCTCTCGAAAAACTGTTTTTT
TRBV7-2,-,TRBJ1-1,-,CASSSAAHHQGWDTEAFF,TGTGCCAGCAGCTCCGCGGCCCACCACCAGGGATGGGACACTGAAGCTTTCTTT
TRBV20-1,-,TRBJ1-6,few,CSAREVRLFYNSPLHF,TGCAGTGCTAGAGAAGTCAGGCTCTTTTATAATTCACCCCTCCACTTT
TRBV20-1,-,TRBJ2-5,-,CSARDLPGHSTVEETQYF,TGCAGTGCTAGAGATCTGCCGGGACACTCGACCGTGGAGGAGACCCAGTACTTC
TRBV7-2,-,TRBJ1-1,few,CASSPREAFRAFF,TGTGCCAGCAGCCCCAGAGAGGCGTTTCGGGCTTTCTTT
TRBV6-1,TRBD2,TRBJ2-1,few,CATPSGDYNEQFF,TGTGCCACCCCTAGCGGGGATTACAATGAGCAGTTCTTC
TRBV5-1,-,TRBJ1-1,few,CASSLAARSEAFF,TGCGCCAGCAGCTTGGCCGCGAGGTCTGAAGCTTTCTTT
TRBV29-1,-,TRBJ1-3,many,CSVRSGNTIYF,TGCAGCGTTAGGTCTGGAAACACCATATATTTT
TRBV3-1,-,TRBJ2-5,few,CASSPGHKAGTQYF,TGTGCCAGCAGCCCCGGGCATAAGGCGGGGACCCAGTACTTC
TRBV3-1,-,TRBJ1-3,-,CASSRQSGNTIYF,TGTGCCAGCAGTCGACAGTCTGGAAACACCATATATTTT
TRBV6-4,TRBD1,TRBJ2-1,-,CASSERGTGGHEQFF,TGTGCCAGCAGTGAGCGAGGGACAGGGGGCCATGAGCAGTTCTTC
TRBV6-2/TRBV6-3,-,TRBJ2-2,many,CASSYGRPGLNTGELFF,TGTGCCAGCAGTTACGGGCGTCCCGGGCTGAACACCGGGGAGCTGTTTTTT
TRBV27,-,TRBJ2-5,few,CASSLSRTPVGETQYF,TGTGCCAGCAGTTTATCGAGGACACCGGTGGGAGAGACCCAGTACTTC
TRBV9,-,TRBJ1-1,-,CASSASYRVGGTEAFF,TGTGCCAGCAGCGCCTCCTACAGGGTTGGCGGCACTGAAGCTTTCTTT
TRBV29-1,-,TRBJ2-2,few,CSVVARRGELFF,TGCAGCGTTGTCGCCCGGAGGGGGGAGCTGTTTTTT
TRBV4-3,-,TRBJ2-1,-,CASSQSGAGRGVEQFF,TGCGCCAGCAGCCAGTCCGGGGCAGGGCGAGGGGTAGAGCAGTTCTTC
TRBV11-2,-,TRBJ2-4,-,CASSLSRENIQYF,TGTGCCAGCAGCTTATCGCGGGAAAACATTCAGTACTTC
TRBV12-3/TRBV12-4,-,TRBJ2-1,many,CASSSAGKGEQFF,TGTGCCAGCAGTTCGGCGGGGAAGGGTGAGCAGTTCTTC
TRBV5-5,-,TRBJ2-3,many,CASSLEWGADTQYF,TGTGCCAGCAGCTTGGAGTGGGGCGCAGATACGCAGTATTTT
TRBV20-1,-,TRBJ2-3,many,CSAKPRGGTSGTDTQYF,TGCAGTGCTAAGCCCCGTGGGGGGACGTCTGGCACAGATACGCAGTATTTT
TRBV28,-,TRBJ2-1,many,CASSRTSGDNEQFF,TGTGCCAGCAGCCGAACATCCGGCGACAATGAGCAGTTCTTC
TRBV7-2,-,TRBJ1-1,many,CASSLEGGYTEAFF,TGTGCCAGCAGCTTAGAGGGGGGGTACACTGAAGCTTTCTTT
TRBV2,-,TRBJ1-5,few,CASSESWGYSNQPQHF,TGTGCCAGCAGTGAAAGTTGGGGATATAGCAATCAGCCCCAGCATTTT
TRBV7-2,TRBD1,TRBJ1-2,-,CASSLVTGDYYGYTF,TGTGCCAGCAGCTTAGTAACAGGGGATTACTATGGCTACACCTTC
TRBV4-1,TRBD1,TRBJ1-4,few,CASSLPRQGRKLFF,TGCGCCAGCAGCCTACCCCGACAGGGGAGAAAACTGTTTTTT
TRBV20-1,-,TRBJ1-5,-,CSATRVNQPQHF,TGCAGTGCTACCAGGGTCAATCAGCCCCAGCATTTT
TRBV19,-,TRBJ1-4,many,CASSITGGRKLFF,TGTGCCAGTAGTATAACCGGGGGAAGAAAACTGTTTTTT